These T cell receptor beta chains were read from a single sample in a study of regulatory T cells in long-lasting Graves disease. TCRdb reanalysed the multiplex PCR reads using MiXCR and keeps one entry per CDR3 protein. The sample lists more than 300,000 distinct CDR3 sequences, 15% to 17% occurring once. The sample here was peripheral blood mononuclear cells (PBMCs), taken at new diagnosis, from a patient treated with antithyroid drugs. The receptors come from a female donor with Graves disease. The CDR3 runs from the conserved cysteine through the conserved F or W. Fields, in order: V gene, D gene, J gene, clone size, CDR3 DNA, CDR3 protein. D genes are given only for firm matches. The listing skips clone size in some rows; elsewhere it reads once, few, many or a size class.

TRBV4-2	-	TRBJ2-2	few	TGTGCCAGCAGCCAAGAGCCCCGAAACACCGGGGAGCTGTTTTTT	CASSQEPRNTGELFF
TRBV4-1	TRBD1	TRBJ1-2	many	TGCGCCAGCAGCCCTCCGCTGAGGGGGCGAAGCTATGGCTACACCTTC	CASSPPLRGRSYGYTF
TRBV6-5	-	TRBJ2-1	-	TGTGCCAGCAGTTACTCCGGAATATTAAACTTAAATGAGCAGTTCTTC	CASSYSGILNLNEQFF
TRBV2	-	TRBJ1-2	-	TGTGCCAGCAGTGAAGGGGTCTACACCTTC	CASSEGVYTF
TRBV9	TRBD1	TRBJ1-1	few	TGTGCCAGCAGCGTAGAGGGGGCTGGTTACACTGAAGCTTTCTTT	CASSVEGAGYTEAFF
TRBV28	TRBD1	TRBJ2-7	-	TGTGCCAGCCACCGGGGCAGGGGGCTATACGAGCAGTACTTC	CASHRGRGLYEQYF
TRBV2	-	TRBJ1-2	few	TGTGCCAGCAGCTATCAACTACGCTACACCTTC	CASSYQLRYTF
TRBV13	-	TRBJ2-1	many	TGTGCCAGCAGCTTGGGTGGGGCTAGCCCTTACAATGAGCAGTTCTTC	CASSLGGASPYNEQFF
TRBV7-2	TRBD1	TRBJ1-1	-	TGTGCCAGCAGCCGCCAGACAGGGTGGAACACTGAAGCTTTCTTT	CASSRQTGWNTEAFF
TRBV5-5	-	TRBJ2-1	many	TGTGCCAGCAGCTCAACTTATGAGCAGTTCTTC	CASSSTYEQFF
TRBV7-9	-	TRBJ1-1	-	TGTGCCAGCAGCTTAACAAGCGGGAACACTGAAGCTTTCTTT	CASSLTSGNTEAFF
TRBV11-1	-	TRBJ2-1	many	TGTGCCAGCAGCTCGGTTGCAATCTCCTACAATGAGCAGTTCTTC	CASSSVAISYNEQFF
TRBV2	TRBD1	TRBJ1-6	many	TGTGCCAGCAGTGATGAACAGGGGAGAATTGCTCTCCACTTT	CASSDEQGRIALHF
TRBV4-2	-	TRBJ2-5	-	TGTGCCAGCAGCCAAGAGGAAGGCTATGCGGAGACCCAGTACTTC	CASSQEEGYAETQYF
TRBV30	-	TRBJ2-7	many	TGTGCCTGGAGTCTGGGGGCGGGGATCCACGAGCAGTACTTC	CAWSLGAGIHEQYF
TRBV6-2/TRBV6-3	-	TRBJ1-2	few	TGTGCCAGCCGTAGCGGGGGAGCGCGCTCCCGCAAAGGCTACACCTTC	CASRSGGARSRKGYTF
TRBV4-1	TRBD2	TRBJ2-3	few	TGCGCCAGCAGCCAAGATAGCGGGGGGACCACAGATACGCAGTATTTT	CASSQDSGGTTDTQYF
TRBV9	-	TRBJ1-2	few	TGTGCCAGCAGCGCCACAGGGCAGGGTGGCTACACCTTC	CASSATGQGGYTF
TRBV6-1	TRBD1	TRBJ1-4	many	TGTGCCAGCCGAGTCGGCGGGACAGGGAATGAAAAACTGTTTTTT	CASRVGGTGNEKLFF
TRBV7-2	-	TRBJ2-7	-	TGTGCCAGCAGCTTAATACCGGGCGAGCAGTACTTC	CASSLIPGEQYF
TRBV6-2/TRBV6-3	-	TRBJ2-7	few	TGTGCCAGCAGTTACTCGAGTAGCGCCCCGTCCTACGAGCAGTACTTC	CASSYSSSAPSYEQYF
TRBV4-1	-	TRBJ1-6	-	TGCGCCAGCAGCCGCGACAGGCTCGAGGCCCATAATTCACCCCTCCACTTT	CASSRDRLEAHNSPLHF
TRBV30	TRBD1	TRBJ2-4	many	TGTGCCAGTGACAGGGAAAAAAACATTCAGTACTTC	CASDREKNIQYF
TRBV5-1	-	TRBJ2-1	many	TGCGCCAGCAGCTTGCCAGGGCCCATCTTCTTC	CASSLPGPIFF
TRBV6-2/TRBV6-3	TRBD2	TRBJ2-3	many	TGTGCCAGCAGTTACGGTCGTGCTAGCGGGACGATTGGTACGCAGTATTTT	CASSYGRASGTIGTQYF
TRBV9	TRBD1	TRBJ1-6	many	TGTGCCAGCAGCGCTCCCGGACAGGGAGTATATTCACCCCTCCACTTT	CASSAPGQGVYSPLHF
TRBV6-1	-	TRBJ2-1	many	TGTGCCAGCAGTGTTCCTGAGTGGGGGAACTGGGGGCCCGGGTCCTACAATGAGCAGTTCTTC	CASSVPEWGNWGPGSYNEQFF
TRBV5-1	-	TRBJ2-1	many	TGCGCCAGCAGCGTCGGAGGGGGCCCCGGGTATGAGCAGTTCTTC	CASSVGGGPGYEQFF
TRBV29-1	TRBD1	TRBJ1-1	few	TGCAGCGTTGACAGGGGGCGGTGGCTGAACACTGAAGCTTTCTTT	CSVDRGRWLNTEAFF
TRBV28	-	TRBJ2-3	-	TGTGCCAGCAGTTTGGTTAGCGGACGTAGCACAGATACGCAGTATTTT	CASSLVSGRSTDTQYF
TRBV20-1	TRBD2	TRBJ2-7	many	TGCAGTGCTCAACGACTAGCGGGAGGGTCCTACGAGCAGTACTTC	CSAQRLAGGSYEQYF
TRBV12-3/TRBV12-4	-	TRBJ2-4	many	TGTGCCAGCAGTTTCGGGGTAGGGGTTCAGAGAAACATTCAGTACTTC	CASSFGVGVQRNIQYF
TRBV28	TRBD1	TRBJ1-2	-	TGTGCCAGCAGCCAGGACAGGGGGGGCTATGGCTACACCTTC	CASSQDRGGYGYTF
TRBV27	-	TRBJ1-5	few	TGTGCCAGCAGTTTATGGGGGCTCGGTCAGCCCCAGCATTTT	CASSLWGLGQPQHF
TRBV9	-	TRBJ1-3	few	TGTGCCAGCAGCGTAGACATTTCCTCTGGAAACACCATATATTTT	CASSVDISSGNTIYF
TRBV4-2	-	TRBJ2-2	many	TGTGCCAGCAGCCGACCTACCAGGGATTCCACCGGGGAGCTGTTTTTT	CASSRPTRDSTGELFF
TRBV12-3/TRBV12-4	TRBD2	TRBJ2-6	many	TGTGCCAGCAGTCCAAGGACTAGCGGGAGATTTGGGGCCAACGTCCTGACTTTC	CASSPRTSGRFGANVLTF
TRBV4-2	TRBD2	TRBJ2-1	few	TGTGCCAGCAGCCAAGCCAGCGGGAGGCACAATGAGCAGTTCTTC	CASSQASGRHNEQFF
TRBV7-9	-	TRBJ2-7	many	TGTGCCAGCAGCTTAGGGGGACTCAAACGGCGCTCATACGAGCAGTACTTC	CASSLGGLKRRSYEQYF